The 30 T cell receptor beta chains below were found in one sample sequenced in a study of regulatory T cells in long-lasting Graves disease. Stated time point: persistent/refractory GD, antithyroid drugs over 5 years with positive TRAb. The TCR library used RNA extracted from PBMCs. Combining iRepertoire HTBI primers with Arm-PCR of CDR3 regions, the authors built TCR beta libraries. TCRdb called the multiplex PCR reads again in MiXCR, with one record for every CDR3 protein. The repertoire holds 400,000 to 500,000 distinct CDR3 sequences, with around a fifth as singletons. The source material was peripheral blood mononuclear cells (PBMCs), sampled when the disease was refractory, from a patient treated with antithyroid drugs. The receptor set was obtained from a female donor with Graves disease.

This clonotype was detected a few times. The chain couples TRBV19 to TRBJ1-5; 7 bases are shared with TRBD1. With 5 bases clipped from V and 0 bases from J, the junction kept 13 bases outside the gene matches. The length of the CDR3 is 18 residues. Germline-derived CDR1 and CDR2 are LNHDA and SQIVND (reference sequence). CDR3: CASSQRRDSLDSNQPQHF. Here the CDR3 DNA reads TGTGCCAGTAGTCAACGCCGGGACAGCCTAGATAGCAATCAGCCCCAGCATTTT. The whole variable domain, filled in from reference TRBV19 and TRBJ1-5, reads DGGITQSPKYLFRKEGQNVTLSCEQNLNHDAMYWYRQDPGQGLRLIYYSQIVNDFQKGDIAEGYSVSREKKESFPLTVTSAQKNPTAFYLCASSQRRDSLDSNQPQHFGDGTRLSIL.

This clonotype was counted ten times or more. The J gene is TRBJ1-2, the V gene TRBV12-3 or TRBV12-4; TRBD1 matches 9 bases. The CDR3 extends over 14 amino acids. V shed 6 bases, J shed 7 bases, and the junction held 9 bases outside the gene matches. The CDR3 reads CASSLLTGGLGYTF. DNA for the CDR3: TGTGCCAGCAGCCTCCTAACAGGGGGCCTTGGCTACACCTTC.

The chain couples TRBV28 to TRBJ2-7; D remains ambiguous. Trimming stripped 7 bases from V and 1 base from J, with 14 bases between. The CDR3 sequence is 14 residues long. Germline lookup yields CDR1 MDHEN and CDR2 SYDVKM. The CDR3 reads CASMSAINSYEQYF. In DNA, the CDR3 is TGTGCCAGCATGAGTGCTATAAATTCCTACGAGCAGTACTTC.

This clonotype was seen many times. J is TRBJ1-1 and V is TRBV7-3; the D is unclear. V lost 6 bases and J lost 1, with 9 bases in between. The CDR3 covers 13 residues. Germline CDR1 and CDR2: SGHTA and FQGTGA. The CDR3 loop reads CASSLNGNTEAFF. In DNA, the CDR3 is TGTGCCAGCAGTCTGAATGGGAACACTGAAGCTTTCTTT. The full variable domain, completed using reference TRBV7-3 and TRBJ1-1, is GAGVSQTPSNKVTEKGKYVELRCDPISGHTALYWYRQSLGQGPEFLIYFQGTGAADDSGLPNDRFFAVRPEGSVSTLKIQRTERGDSAVYLCASSLNGNTEAFFGQGTRLTVV.

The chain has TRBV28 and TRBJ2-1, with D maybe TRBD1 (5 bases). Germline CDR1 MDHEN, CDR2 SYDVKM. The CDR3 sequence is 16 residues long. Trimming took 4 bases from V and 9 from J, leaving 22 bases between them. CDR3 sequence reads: CASSSLSGARFGEQFF. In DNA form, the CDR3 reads TGTGCCAGCAGTTCCCTGTCTGGGGCCCGTTTTGGTGAGCAGTTCTTC.

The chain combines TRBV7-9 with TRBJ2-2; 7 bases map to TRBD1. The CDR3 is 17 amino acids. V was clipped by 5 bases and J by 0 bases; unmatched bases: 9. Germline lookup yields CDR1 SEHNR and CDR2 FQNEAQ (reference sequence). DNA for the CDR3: TGTGCCAGCAGCAGCCGACAGGGTTCGGCGAACACCGGGGAGCTGTTTTTT. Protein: CASSSRQGSANTGELFF. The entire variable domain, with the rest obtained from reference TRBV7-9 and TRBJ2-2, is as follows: DTGVSQNPRHKITKRGQNVTFRCDPISEHNRLYWYRQTLGQGPEFLTYFQNEAQLEKSRLLSDRFSAERPKGSFSTLEIQRTEQGDSAMYLCASSSRQGSANTGELFFGEGSRLTVL.

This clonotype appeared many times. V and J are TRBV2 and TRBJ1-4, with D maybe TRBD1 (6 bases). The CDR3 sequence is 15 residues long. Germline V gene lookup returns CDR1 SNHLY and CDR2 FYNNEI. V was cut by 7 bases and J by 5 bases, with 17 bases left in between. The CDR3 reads CASIERDIGNEKLFF. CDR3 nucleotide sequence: TGTGCCAGCATCGAAAGGGACATCGGGAATGAAAAACTGTTTTTT.

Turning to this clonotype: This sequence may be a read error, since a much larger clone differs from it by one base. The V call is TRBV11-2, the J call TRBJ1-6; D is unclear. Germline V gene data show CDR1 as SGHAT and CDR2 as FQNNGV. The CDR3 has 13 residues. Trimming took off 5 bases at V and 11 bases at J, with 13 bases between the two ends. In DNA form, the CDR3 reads TGTGCCAGCAGCCCCCCGGGAAATCCACCCCTCCACTTT. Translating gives CASSPPGNPPLHF.

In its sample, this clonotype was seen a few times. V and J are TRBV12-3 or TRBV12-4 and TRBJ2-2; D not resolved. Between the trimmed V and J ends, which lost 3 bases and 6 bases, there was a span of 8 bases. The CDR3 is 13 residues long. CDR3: CASSFGEPGELFF. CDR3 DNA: TGTGCCAGCAGTTTTGGTGAGCCCGGGGAGCTGTTTTTT.

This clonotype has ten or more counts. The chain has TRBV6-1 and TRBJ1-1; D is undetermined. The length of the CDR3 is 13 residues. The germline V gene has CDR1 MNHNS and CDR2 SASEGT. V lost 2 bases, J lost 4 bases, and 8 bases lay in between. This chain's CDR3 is CASSELGFTEAFF. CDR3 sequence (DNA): TGTGCCAGCAGTGAATTGGGTTTCACTGAAGCTTTCTTT.

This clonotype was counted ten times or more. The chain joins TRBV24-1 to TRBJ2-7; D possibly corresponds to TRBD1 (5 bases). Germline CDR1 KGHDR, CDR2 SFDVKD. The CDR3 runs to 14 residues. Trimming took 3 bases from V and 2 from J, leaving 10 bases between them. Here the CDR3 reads CATSDEQDPYEQYF. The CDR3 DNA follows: TGTGCCACCAGTGATGAACAGGACCCCTACGAGCAGTACTTC.

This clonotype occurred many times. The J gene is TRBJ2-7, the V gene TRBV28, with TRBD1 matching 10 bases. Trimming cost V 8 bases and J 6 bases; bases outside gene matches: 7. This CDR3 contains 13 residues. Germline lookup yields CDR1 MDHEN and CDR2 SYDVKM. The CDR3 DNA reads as TGTGCCAGCGACGGGACAGGGGTAGGCGAGCAGTACTTC. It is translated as CASDGTGVGEQYF.

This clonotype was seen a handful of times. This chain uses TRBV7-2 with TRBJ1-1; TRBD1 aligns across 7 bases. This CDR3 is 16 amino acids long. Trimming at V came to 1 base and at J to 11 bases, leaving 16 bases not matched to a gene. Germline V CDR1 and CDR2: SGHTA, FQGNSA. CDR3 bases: TGTGCCAGCAGCTTAGTGTCGGCAGCGGGCCAGGGGGTGGCTTTCTTT. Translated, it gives CASSLVSAAGQGVAFF.

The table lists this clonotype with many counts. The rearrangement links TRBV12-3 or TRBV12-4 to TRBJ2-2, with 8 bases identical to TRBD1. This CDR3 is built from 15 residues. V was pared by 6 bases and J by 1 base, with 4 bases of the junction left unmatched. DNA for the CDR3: TGTGCCAGCAGCAAAGGGACAGGGAACACCGGGGAGCTGTTTTTT. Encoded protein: CASSKGTGNTGELFF.

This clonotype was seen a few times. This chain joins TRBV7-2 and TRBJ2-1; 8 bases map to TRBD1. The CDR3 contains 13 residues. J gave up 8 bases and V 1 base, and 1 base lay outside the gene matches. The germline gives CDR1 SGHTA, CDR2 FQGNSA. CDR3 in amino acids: CASSLGTGYEQFF. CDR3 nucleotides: TGTGCCAGCAGCTTAGGGACAGGGTATGAGCAGTTCTTC.

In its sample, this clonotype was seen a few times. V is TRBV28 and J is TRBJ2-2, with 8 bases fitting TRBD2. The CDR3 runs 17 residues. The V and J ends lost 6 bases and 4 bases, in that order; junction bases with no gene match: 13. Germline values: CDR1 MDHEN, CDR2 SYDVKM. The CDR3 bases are TGTGCCAGCAGCCAAGAAACGGGGGGGCCCTTCACCGGGGAGCTGTTTTTT. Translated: CASSQETGGPFTGELFF.

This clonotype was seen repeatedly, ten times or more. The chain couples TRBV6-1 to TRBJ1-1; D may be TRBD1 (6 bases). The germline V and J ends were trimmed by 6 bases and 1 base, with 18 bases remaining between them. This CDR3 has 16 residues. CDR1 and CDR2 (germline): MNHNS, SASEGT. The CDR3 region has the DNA TGTGCCAGCAGGAAGGGACAAGTCAACGGGAACACTGAAGCTTTCTTT. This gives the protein CASRKGQVNGNTEAFF.

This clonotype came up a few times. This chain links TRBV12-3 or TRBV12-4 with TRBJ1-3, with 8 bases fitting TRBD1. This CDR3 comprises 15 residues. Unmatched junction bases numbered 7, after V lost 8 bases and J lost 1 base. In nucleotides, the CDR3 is TGTGCCAGCTACCTCCAGGGGGCATCTGGAAACACCATATATTTT. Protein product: CASYLQGASGNTIYF.

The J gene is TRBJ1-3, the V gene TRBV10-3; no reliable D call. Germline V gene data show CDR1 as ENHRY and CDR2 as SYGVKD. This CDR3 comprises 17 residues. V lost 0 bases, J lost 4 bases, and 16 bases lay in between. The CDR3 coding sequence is TGTGCCATCAGTGAGTCGAACATCCACCAGACAGGAAACACCATATATTTT. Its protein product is CAISESNIHQTGNTIYF.

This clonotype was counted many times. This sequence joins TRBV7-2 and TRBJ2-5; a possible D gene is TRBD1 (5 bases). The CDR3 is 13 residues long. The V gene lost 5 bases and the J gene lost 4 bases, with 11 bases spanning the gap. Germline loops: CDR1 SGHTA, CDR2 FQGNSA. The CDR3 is CASSQGDAETQYF. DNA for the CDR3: TGTGCCAGCAGCCAGGGCGATGCAGAGACCCAGTACTTC.

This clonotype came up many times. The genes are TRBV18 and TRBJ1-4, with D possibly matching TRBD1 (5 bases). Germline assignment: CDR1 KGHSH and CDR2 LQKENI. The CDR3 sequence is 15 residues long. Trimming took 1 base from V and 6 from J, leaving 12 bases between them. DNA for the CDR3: TGTGCCAGCTCACCACGATCGGACACTGATGAAAAACTGTTTTTT. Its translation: CASSPRSDTDEKLFF.

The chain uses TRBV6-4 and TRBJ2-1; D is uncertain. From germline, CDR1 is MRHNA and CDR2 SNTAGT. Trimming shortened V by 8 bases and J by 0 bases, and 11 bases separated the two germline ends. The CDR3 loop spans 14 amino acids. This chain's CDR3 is CASRIPPSYNEQFF. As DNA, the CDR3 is TGTGCCAGCCGAATCCCGCCCTCCTACAATGAGCAGTTCTTC.

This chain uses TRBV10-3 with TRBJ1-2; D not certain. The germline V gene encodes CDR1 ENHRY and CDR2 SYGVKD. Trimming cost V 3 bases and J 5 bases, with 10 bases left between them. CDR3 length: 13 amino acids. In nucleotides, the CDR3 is TGTGCCATCAGTGAATCGGCAGATTATGGCTACACCTTC. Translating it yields CAISESADYGYTF.

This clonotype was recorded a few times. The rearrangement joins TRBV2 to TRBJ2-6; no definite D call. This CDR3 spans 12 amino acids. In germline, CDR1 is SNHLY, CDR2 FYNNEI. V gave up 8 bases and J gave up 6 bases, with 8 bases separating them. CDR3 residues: CASGGSANVLTF. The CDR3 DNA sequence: TGTGCCAGCGGTGGTTCGGCCAACGTCCTGACTTTC. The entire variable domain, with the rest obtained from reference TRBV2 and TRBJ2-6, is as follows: EPEVTQTPSHQVTQMGQEVILRCVPISNHLYFYWYRQILGQKVEFLVSFYNNEISEKSEIFDDQFSVERPDGSNFTLKIRSTKLEDSAMYFCASGGSANVLTFGAGSRLTVL.

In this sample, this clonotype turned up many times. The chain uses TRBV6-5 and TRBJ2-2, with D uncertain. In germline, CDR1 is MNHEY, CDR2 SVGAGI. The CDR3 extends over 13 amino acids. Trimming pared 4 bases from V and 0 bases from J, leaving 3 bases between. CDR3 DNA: TGTGCCAGCAGTTGGACGAACACCGGGGAGCTGTTTTTT. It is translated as CASSWTNTGELFF.

CDR3 nucleotide sequence: TGCAGCGTTGACGACAGAACAGATACGCAGTATTTT. Encoded protein: CSVDDRTDTQYF. V gene TRBV29-1 combines with J gene TRBJ2-3; maybe TRBD1 (5 bases). CDR3 size: 12 residues. V shed 3 bases and J shed 3 bases, with 7 bases lying between them. Germline assignment: CDR1 SQVTM and CDR2 ANQGSEA.

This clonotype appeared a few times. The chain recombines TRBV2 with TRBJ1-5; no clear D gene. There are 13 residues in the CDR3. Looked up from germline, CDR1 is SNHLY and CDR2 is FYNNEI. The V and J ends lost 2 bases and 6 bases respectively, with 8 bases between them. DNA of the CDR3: TGTGCCAGCAGTGAATCCCCGTTTCAGCCCCAGCATTTT. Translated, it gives CASSESPFQPQHF.

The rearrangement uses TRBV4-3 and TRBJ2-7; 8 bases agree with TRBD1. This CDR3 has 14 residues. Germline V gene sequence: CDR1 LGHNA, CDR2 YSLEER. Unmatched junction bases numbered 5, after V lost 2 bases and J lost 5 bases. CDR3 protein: CASSQPGQADEQYF. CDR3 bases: TGCGCCAGCAGCCAACCGGGACAGGCCGACGAGCAGTACTTC.

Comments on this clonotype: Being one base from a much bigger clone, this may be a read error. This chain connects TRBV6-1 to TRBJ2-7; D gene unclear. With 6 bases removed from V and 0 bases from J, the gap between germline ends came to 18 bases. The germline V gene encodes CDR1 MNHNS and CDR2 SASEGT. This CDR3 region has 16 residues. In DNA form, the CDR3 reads TGTGCCAGCAGCCCCCAGGCTAGGTGGGGCTCCTACGAGCAGTACTTC. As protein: CASSPQARWGSYEQYF.

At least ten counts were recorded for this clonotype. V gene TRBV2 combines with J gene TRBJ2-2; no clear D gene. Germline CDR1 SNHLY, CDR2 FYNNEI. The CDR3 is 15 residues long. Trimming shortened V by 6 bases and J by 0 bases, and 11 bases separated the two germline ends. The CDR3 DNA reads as TGTGCCAGCAGGAACCGGTTAACGAACACCGGGGAGCTGTTTTTT. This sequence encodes CASRNRLTNTGELFF.